This T cell receptor (beta chain) is drawn from a study of T cell repertoires in cytomegalovirus infection. Study information: CMV infection together with matching HLA type was indicated by public TCR beta signatures.

The CDR3 is 14 residues long. Germline CDR1 LNHDA, CDR2 SQIVND (reference sequence). Deletions cut 3 bases from V and 0 bases from J, with 7 bases between. TCRdb used MiXCR to reprocess the reads, holding one entry per CDR3 protein. The table lists around 900,000 distinct CDR3 sequences, approximately 31% of them singletons. This clonotype was observed a handful of times. Its matching antigen is unknown. The V gene is TRBV19, the J gene TRBJ2-3, with D unresolved. The TCR comes from a human donor in good health (CMV status not recorded). Some clones in this sample may be carry-over from other donors' samples. The starting material was cultured CD8+ T cells from PBMCs, obtained from culture after CMV antigen stimulation. The CDR3 DNA is TGTGCCAGTAGTATCGAGGCGAGCACAGATACGCAGTATTTT. Translating gives CASSIEASTDTQYF.